The 28 T cell receptor beta chains reported below all come from one sample, sequenced in a study of T cell responses to AZD1222 COVID-19 vaccine. TCRdb's copy holds only in-frame clones and misses some; the assay was immunoSEQ multiplex PCR. The sample consists of about 150,000 clones, more than 85% of them appearing once. The input for sequencing was peripheral blood, taken 28 days after the second AZD1222 dose. The receptor source for this set is an adult who received the AZD1222 COVID-19 vaccine.

The chain carries TRBV7-8 and TRBJ2-5, with D possibly being TRBD1 (5 bases). CDR3 length: 11 residues. Germline values: CDR1 SGHVS, CDR2 FQNEAQ. Trimming left V 6 bases short and J 7 bases short, with 9 bases between. The CDR3 DNA reads as TGTGCCAGCAGACTTCAGGGGACCCAGTACTTC. Its protein is CASRLQGTQYF.

The CDR3 coding sequence is TGTGCCAGCAGCTCGGATACTCGACTAGCGAAGAACAATGAGCAGTTCTTC. Translating gives CASSSDTRLAKNNEQFF. V and J are TRBV7-3 and TRBJ2-1, with 8 nucleotides matching TRBD2. The CDR3 totals 17 residues. J was trimmed by 5 bases and V by 4 bases; bases with no gene match: 13. The germline gives CDR1 SGHTA, CDR2 FQGTGA.

The V gene is TRBV7-9, the J gene TRBJ2-2; 8 nucleotides align to TRBD1. The ends lost 5 bases at V and 4 bases at J; junction bases unmatched: 9. CDR1 is SEHNR and CDR2 is FQNEAQ in the germline V gene (reference sequence). The CDR3 loop spans 16 amino acids. The CDR3 is CASSPPGQGPTGELFF. The CDR3 coding sequence is TGTGCCAGCAGCCCCCCAGGACAGGGACCCACCGGGGAGCTGTTTTTT.

The chain links TRBV5-1 to TRBJ1-2; D call uncertain. Germline V CDR1 and CDR2: SGHRS, YFSETQ. This CDR3 comprises 13 residues. Trimming stripped 0 bases from V and 4 bases from J, with 7 bases between. The CDR3 bases are TGCGCCAGCAGCTTGGCCCCCCCCTATGGCTACACCTTC. It is translated as CASSLAPPYGYTF.

This clone was observed a single time. V usage is TRBV6-6 and J usage is TRBJ2-7; possible D gene TRBD1, 7 bases. The V and J ends lost 6 bases and 1 base respectively, with 13 bases between them. Germline V lookup: CDR1 MNHNY, CDR2 SVGAGI (reference sequence). This CDR3 is built from 14 residues. CDR3 sequence reads: CASSYRGLSYEQYF. CDR3 coding DNA: TGTGCCAGCAGCTACAGGGGACTTTCCTACGAGCAGTACTTC.

The sample holds one count of this clone. The rearrangement links TRBV2 to TRBJ2-1, with 7 bases that match TRBD2. CDR3 size: 13 residues. The germline V gene encodes CDR1 SNHLY and CDR2 FYNNEI. The junction had 9 bases not matched to a gene; V was cut back by 8 bases and J by 8 bases. The CDR3: CASGGDRSDEQFF. The CDR3 DNA sequence: TGTGCCAGCGGGGGGGACCGCAGCGATGAGCAGTTCTTC.

The chain is built from TRBV19 and TRBJ1-5, with D unclear. The CDR3 has 17 residues. Germline V gene sequence: CDR1 LNHDA, CDR2 SQIVND (reference sequence). Trimming cost V 3 bases and J 0 bases, with 15 bases left between them. The CDR3 DNA is TGTGCCAGTAGTATTTTTTTCCTCGGCGATAGCAATCAGCCCCAGCATTTT. Its translation: CASSIFFLGDSNQPQHF.

The rearrangement joins TRBV27 to TRBJ1-3; no firm D call. Germline V gene data show CDR1 as MNHEY and CDR2 as SMNVEV (reference sequence). This CDR3 is built from 14 residues. V was pared by 2 bases and J by 1 base, with 6 bases between. DNA of the CDR3: TGTGCCAGCAGTTTAGCGAGATCTGGAAACACCATATATTTT. Its translation is CASSLARSGNTIYF.

The chain is built from TRBV10-3 and TRBJ2-5, with D possibly matching TRBD1 (5 bases). The CDR3 length is 15 residues. Trimming took 2 bases from V and 5 from J, leaving 15 bases between them. Germline CDR1 reads ENHRY; CDR2 reads SYGVKD. The CDR3 DNA follows: TGTGCCATCAGTGAGAATGGGGCCCCTCGCGAGACCCAGTACTTC. It codes for CAISENGAPRETQYF.

This rearrangement joins TRBV9 to TRBJ1-4; D is ambiguous. Germline CDR1 SGDLS, CDR2 YYNGEE. There are 13 residues in the CDR3. Trimming removed 4 bases at V and 2 bases at J, with 6 bases between. The CDR3 here is CASSPYTNEKLFF. CDR3 nucleotide sequence: TGTGCCAGCAGCCCATATACTAATGAAAAACTGTTTTTT. Based on the CDR3 plus reference TRBV9 and TRBJ1-4, the full variable domain is DSGVTQTPKHLITATGQRVTLRCSPRSGDLSVYWYQQSLDQGLQFLIQYYNGEERAKGNILERFSAQQFPDLHSELNLSSLELGDSALYFCASSPYTNEKLFFGSGTQLSVL.

The chain couples TRBV28 to TRBJ1-5; D is uncertain. Germline CDR1 reads MDHEN; CDR2 reads SYDVKM. This CDR3 region has 14 residues. V was cut by 7 bases and J by 4 bases, with 14 bases left in between. CDR3 residues: CASNRARGNQPQHF. CDR3 nucleotide sequence: TGTGCCAGCAATAGGGCCCGAGGGAATCAGCCCCAGCATTTT.

The chain carries TRBV6-5 and TRBJ1-6; 10 nucleotides agree with TRBD1. The V gene end was trimmed by 7 bases and the J gene end by 7 bases; junction bases not matched to a gene: 1. CDR1 is MNHEY and CDR2 is SVGAGI in the germline V gene. There are 13 residues in the CDR3. CDR3 nucleotide sequence: TGTGCCAGCACGGGACAGGGGAATTCACCCCTCCACTTT. This gives the protein CASTGQGNSPLHF.

Only one count was recorded for this clone. The chain links TRBV5-5 to TRBJ1-2; D not resolved. Germline CDR1 is SGHKS and CDR2 is YYEKEE (reference sequence). The CDR3 is 12 amino acids. V was pared by 0 bases and J by 14 bases, with 14 bases between. The CDR3 DNA reads TGTGCCAGCAGCTTGGTCCCCGAATTCGCGACCTTC. It codes for CASSLVPEFATF. Variable domain in full (rest from reference TRBV5-5 and TRBJ1-2): DAGVTQSPTHLIKTRGQQVTLRCSPISGHKSVSWYQQVLGQGPQFIFQYYEKEERGRGNFPDRFSARQFPNYSSELNVNALLLGDSALYLCASSLVPEFATFGSGTRLTVV.

The chain uses TRBV19 and TRBJ2-3, with D possibly being TRBD1 or TRBD2 (5 bases each). Looked up from germline, CDR1 is LNHDA and CDR2 is SQIVND (reference sequence). Between the trimmed V and J ends, which lost 7 bases and 2 bases, there was a span of 10 bases. The CDR3 contains 13 residues. Here the CDR3 DNA reads TGTGCCAGTACTCTCGGGACCACAGATACGCAGTATTTT. It yields the protein CASTLGTTDTQYF.

This chain connects TRBV27 to TRBJ2-3, with 12 bases matching TRBD2. CDR1 is MNHEY and CDR2 is SMNVEV in the germline V gene (reference sequence). This CDR3 contains 16 residues. V lost 6 bases, J lost 5 bases, and 9 bases stayed unmatched. In DNA, the CDR3 is TGTGCCAGCAGACTCGCGGGACTAGCGGGTGGAGATACGCAGTATTTT. This sequence encodes CASRLAGLAGGDTQYF.

This chain uses TRBV7-2 with TRBJ2-2; 9 nucleotides match TRBD1. There are 16 residues in the CDR3. After removal of 2 bases from V and 2 bases from J, the junction contained 3 bases not matched to a gene. CDR1 and CDR2 (germline): SGHTA, FQGNSA. CDR3 in amino acids: CASSLRQGVNTGELFF. CDR3 coding DNA: TGTGCCAGCAGCTTAAGACAGGGGGTTAACACCGGGGAGCTGTTTTTT.

CDR3: CASSYSDRSYTF. The CDR3 DNA reads as TGTGCCAGCAGTTACTCGGACAGGAGCTACACCTTC. V and J are TRBV6-5 and TRBJ1-2, with 7 positions matching TRBD1. J was trimmed by 9 bases and V by 0 bases; bases with no gene match: 1. Germline V CDR1 and CDR2: MNHEY, SVGAGI. The CDR3 length is 12 residues.

CDR3 region: CASSLEHFGNTIYF. CDR3 nucleotide sequence: TGTGCCAGCAGCTTGGAACACTTTGGAAACACCATATATTTT. This sequence joins TRBV5-5 and TRBJ1-3, with D unresolved. With 0 bases removed from V and 3 bases from J, the gap between germline ends came to 7 bases. The length of the CDR3 is 14 residues. The germline gives CDR1 SGHKS, CDR2 YYEKEE (reference sequence).

This clone occurred a few times. The chain carries TRBV11-2 and TRBJ1-2; a possible D gene is TRBD1 (5 bases). This CDR3 spans 18 amino acids. Looked up from germline, CDR1 is SGHAT and CDR2 is FQNNGV. Between the trimmed V and J ends, which lost 4 bases and 0 bases, there was a span of 21 bases. In DNA, the CDR3 is TGTGCCAGCAGCTATCGCCCAACCGCGGGACCAGCTAACTATGGCTACACCTTC. Translation gives CASSYRPTAGPANYGYTF.

This chain joins TRBV28 and TRBJ2-3; D unresolved. Germline CDR1 reads MDHEN; CDR2 reads SYDVKM. The CDR3 sequence is 14 residues long. The V end was cut by 5 bases, the J end by 0 bases, with 9 bases between. The CDR3 loop is CASSPATSTDTQYF. In nucleotides, the CDR3 is TGTGCCAGCAGTCCGGCAACTAGCACAGATACGCAGTATTTT.

The CDR3: CASSITGTRTGELFF. The CDR3 DNA reads as TGTGCCAGCAGCATTACCGGGACTAGGACCGGGGAGCTGTTTTTT. The chain combines TRBV5-6 with TRBJ2-2; 8 bases line up with TRBD2. The length of the CDR3 is 15 residues. Looked up from germline, CDR1 is SGHDT and CDR2 is YYEEEE. The V segment lost 4 bases and the J segment 5 bases; nucleotides outside the gene matches: 7.

This rearrangement joins TRBV9 to TRBJ2-3; 10 bases line up with TRBD2. The CDR3 loop spans 15 amino acids. V shed 1 base, J shed 4 bases, and the junction held 3 bases outside the gene matches. Germline V gives CDR1 SGDLS, CDR2 YYNGEE. CDR3 bases: TGTGCCAGCAGCGTAACTAGCGGGGTATCAGATACGCAGTATTTT. Translating it yields CASSVTSGVSDTQYF.

V usage is TRBV3-1 (or the pseudogene TRBV3-2) and J usage is TRBJ1-2; no reliable D call. V was shortened by 6 bases and J by 5 bases, with 10 bases between the two germline ends. Germline CDR1 and CDR2: LGHDT and YNNKEL (reference sequence). The CDR3 is 12 amino acids. CDR3 in DNA: TGTGCCAGCAGTGCTGCGGGGTATGGCTACACCTTC. Protein product: CASSAAGYGYTF.

The rearrangement uses TRBV6-4 and TRBJ2-2; no firm D call. Trimming removed 5 bases from V and 1 base from J, with 5 bases in between. The CDR3 is 13 residues long. Looked up from germline, CDR1 is MRHNA and CDR2 is SNTAGT. This CDR3 is CASSLGNTGELFF. The CDR3 coding sequence is TGTGCCAGCAGTTTAGGGAACACCGGGGAGCTGTTTTTT.

The chain combines TRBV7-7 with TRBJ2-2; 7 bases are a match to TRBD1. CDR3 length: 14 residues. V lost 5 bases and J lost 7; bases outside the gene matches: 7. Germline CDR1 and CDR2: SSHAT and FNYEAQ (reference sequence). CDR3 nucleotide sequence: TGTGCCAGCAGCCCAGGAACAGGGGTCGGGGAGCTGTTTTTT. Its translation: CASSPGTGVGELFF.

The V call is TRBV7-3, the J call TRBJ1-2, with 8 bases that match TRBD1. This CDR3 contains 14 residues. Germline CDR1 reads SGHTA; CDR2 reads FQGTGA. V gave up 5 bases and J gave up 4 bases; unmatched junction bases: 6. The DNA for the CDR3 is TGTGCCAGCAGCCCAGGACAGGGCGCCTATGGCTACACCTTC. Encoded protein: CASSPGQGAYGYTF.

The chain joins TRBV28 to TRBJ2-7, with D tentatively TRBD2 (6 bases). CDR3 length: 13 amino acids. Per the germline V gene, CDR1 is MDHEN and CDR2 is SYDVKM. V lost 4 bases and J 2 bases, leaving 9 bases between the germline ends. The CDR3 loop is CASSWGGAYEQYF. The CDR3 nucleotides read TGTGCCAGCAGTTGGGGCGGGGCCTACGAGCAGTACTTC.

The chain employs TRBV24-1 and TRBJ1-1; no firm D call. This CDR3 comprises 12 residues. Trimming left V 1 base short and J 11 bases short, with 10 bases between. In germline, CDR1 is KGHDR, CDR2 SFDVKD. CDR3 protein: CATSDFYGAAFF. The CDR3 coding sequence is TGTGCCACCAGTGATTTCTATGGCGCCGCTTTCTTT.